The 30 T cell receptor beta chains below come from one sample, sequenced in a study of regulatory T cells in long-lasting Graves disease. Library construction for TCR beta used iRepertoire HTBI primers and Arm-PCR of CDR3 regions. TCRdb reprocessed the multiplex PCR reads with MiXCR, giving one entry per CDR3 protein. This table holds approximately 480,000 distinct CDR3 sequences, 15% to 20% found once. The time point was: newly diagnosed GD, antithyroid drugs for less than 3 months. PBMC-derived RNA was used for the TCR library. The sample was also linked to a second study, of T cells in Graves' hyperthyroidism and ophthalmopathy.

Sequences were derived from peripheral blood mononuclear cells (PBMCs), sampled at new diagnosis, from a patient treated with antithyroid drugs. The source of these receptors is a man aged 35 to 55 with Graves disease.

This clonotype occurred a few times. This chain connects TRBV6-1 to TRBJ1-2; no reliable D call. The CDR3 spans 14 residues. V was pared by 7 bases and J by 8 bases, with 20 bases between. Germline V gene data show CDR1 as MNHNS and CDR2 as SASEGT. In DNA, the CDR3 is TGTGCCAGCAACCATCCGGGCTCTGGGAGAGGCTACACCTTC. This gives the protein CASNHPGSGRGYTF.

This clonotype was recorded many times. The CDR3 reads CASSSSDAESGTGELFF. The CDR3 bases are TGTGCCAGCAGCTCGTCGGATGCGGAGTCGGGCACCGGGGAGCTGTTTTTT. The chain employs TRBV7-9 and TRBJ2-2; no firm D call. The length of the CDR3 is 17 residues. Trimming removed 4 bases at V and 4 bases at J, with 19 bases between. CDR1 and CDR2 from the germline V gene are SEHNR and FQNEAQ (reference sequence).

For this clonotype: Germline is not matched at one junction end, which may reflect a read error. The J gene is TRBJ2-1, the V gene TRBV6-1; unclear D gene. The CDR3 extends over 11 amino acids. The germline V gene encodes CDR1 MNHNS and CDR2 SASEGT. This CDR3 is CASRTINERFF. The DNA for the CDR3 is TGTGCCAGCAGAACTATTAATGAGCGGTTCTTC.

This clonotype has ten or more counts. V and J are TRBV24-1 and TRBJ1-5, with D possibly being TRBD1 (5 bases). Germline-derived CDR1 and CDR2 are KGHDR and SFDVKD. The CDR3 extends over 15 amino acids. V lost 5 bases to trimming and J lost 3 bases, with 13 bases between them. The CDR3 loop reads CATSVGQGYNQPQHF. The CDR3 DNA follows: TGTGCCACCAGTGTGGGTCAGGGCTACAATCAGCCCCAGCATTTT.

Worth noting for this clonotype: Germline and junction disagree at one end, which may indicate a read error. The gene calls are TRBV5-1 and TRBJ2-3, with 13 bases fitting TRBD2. This CDR3 is 16 amino acids long. Germline values: CDR1 SGHRS, CDR2 YFSETQ. In DNA, the CDR3 is TGTGCCAGCAGCTTCCAAGGACTAGCGGGAGCAGATACGCAGTATTTT. This codes for CASSFQGLAGADTQYF.

The table lists this clonotype with many counts. The chain joins TRBV7-9 to TRBJ2-3; 12 bases fit TRBD2. The CDR3 length is 19 residues. The V gene's germline CDR1 is SEHNR and CDR2 FQNEAQ (reference sequence). V was clipped by 7 bases and J by 1 base; unmatched bases: 15. In nucleotides, the CDR3 is TGTGCCAGCACCCGGGGGAGACTAGCGGGAGCAGTTGGCACAGATACGCAGTATTTT. It codes for CASTRGRLAGAVGTDTQYF.

At least ten counts were recorded for this clonotype. The V and J genes are TRBV20-1 and TRBJ1-2; 8 bases map to TRBD1. V dropped 8 bases and J dropped 3; count of bases not matched to a gene: 5. Germline V CDR1 and CDR2: DFQATT, SNEGSKA (reference sequence). The CDR3 contains 12 residues. CDR3 DNA sequence: TGCAGTCCAGCGACAGGGGACTATGGCTACACCTTC. It is translated as CSPATGDYGYTF.

The gene calls are TRBV20-1 and TRBJ1-2; no definite D call. Trimming pared 2 bases from V and 7 bases from J, leaving 11 bases between. Germline CDR1 DFQATT, CDR2 SNEGSKA (reference sequence). This CDR3 has 12 amino acids. This CDR3 is CSARLGAVGYTF. Written as DNA, the CDR3 is TGCAGTGCTAGACTAGGAGCGGTTGGCTACACCTTC.

This clonotype was seen repeatedly, ten times or more. This chain links TRBV28 with TRBJ2-7; D is tentatively TRBD1 or TRBD2 (5 bases each). The germline V and J ends were trimmed by 1 base and 8 bases, with 9 bases remaining between them. The CDR3 loop spans 12 amino acids. Germline V CDR1 and CDR2: MDHEN, SYDVKM. The CDR3 reads CASSLLGVQQYF. As DNA, the CDR3 is TGTGCCAGCAGTTTATTGGGGGTCCAGCAGTACTTC.

CDR3 coding DNA: TGTGCCATCAGTGAGTACAGGGGGCGAGAGACCCAGTACTTC. It translates to CAISEYRGRETQYF. This chain joins TRBV10-3 and TRBJ2-5; 9 bases line up with TRBD1. From germline, CDR1 is ENHRY and CDR2 SYGVKD. The ends lost 1 base at V and 4 bases at J; junction bases unmatched: 1. The CDR3 loop spans 14 amino acids.

This clonotype showed up just a few times. This chain's CDR3 is CASSFPPAGAGELFF. DNA of the CDR3: TGTGCCAGCAGTTTTCCCCCGGCGGGAGCCGGGGAGCTGTTTTTT. The J gene is TRBJ2-2, the V gene TRBV28; 7 bases map to TRBD2. After removal of 3 bases from V and 6 bases from J, the junction contained 7 bases not matched to a gene. Germline V gene lookup returns CDR1 MDHEN and CDR2 SYDVKM. CDR3 length: 15 residues.

This clonotype turned up a few times. The chain is built from TRBV28 and TRBJ2-1; D is possibly TRBD2 (6 bases). The germline V gene encodes CDR1 MDHEN and CDR2 SYDVKM. CDR3 length: 14 residues. Trimming stripped 7 bases from V and 2 bases from J, with 12 bases between. The CDR3 region has the DNA TGTGCCAGCAAAGCTGGCGGGGCCTACAATGAGCAGTTCTTC. Protein sequence: CASKAGGAYNEQFF.

In its sample, this clonotype was seen many times. The chain links TRBV28 to TRBJ1-5; maybe TRBD1 (5 bases). V lost 7 bases and J 4 bases, leaving 17 bases between the germline ends. The CDR3 length is 15 residues. Germline CDR1 and CDR2: MDHEN and SYDVKM. CDR3 in DNA: TGTGCCAGCACCCCCGGGGCTGGAGTTAATCAGCCCCAGCATTTT. Residues: CASTPGAGVNQPQHF.

With respect to this clonotype: Just one base apart from a much larger clone, this may be a read error. The chain has TRBV30 and TRBJ2-3; no clear D gene. The assigned J gene may be wrong: the sequence end matches TRBJ2-5 better. The CDR3 has 13 amino acids. Germline V lookup: CDR1 GTSNPN, CDR2 SVGIG (reference sequence). The CDR3 DNA reads as TGTGCCTGGGAAGGGAACTGCTTGGAGACCCAGTACTTC. Translated: CAWEGNCLETQYF.

This clonotype was seen at least ten times. J is TRBJ1-5 and V is TRBV6-1, with D possibly matching TRBD1 (5 bases). CDR1 MNHNS and CDR2 SASEGT come from the germline V gene. CDR3 length: 14 amino acids. With 6 bases removed from V and 1 base from J, the gap between germline ends came to 10 bases. CDR3 DNA sequence: TGTGCCAGCAGACCGGACATAAGCAATCAGCCCCAGCATTTT. This gives the protein CASRPDISNQPQHF.

The chain employs TRBV28 and TRBJ1-5, with D possibly matching TRBD1 (5 bases). V lost 5 bases and J lost 2, with 16 bases in between. This CDR3 is 16 amino acids long. Germline assignment: CDR1 MDHEN and CDR2 SYDVKM. In DNA, the CDR3 is TGTGCCAGCAGTCCCCACCGGGGGAATGGCAATCAGCCCCAGCATTTT. Residues: CASSPHRGNGNQPQHF.

This clonotype was seen at least ten times. One end of the junction does not line up with germline, which may come from a read error. The rearrangement joins TRBV2 to TRBJ2-1, with no clear D. Per the germline V gene, CDR1 is SNHLY and CDR2 is FYNNEI. CDR3 length: 12 residues. The CDR3 spells CASSEVGDEQFF. CDR3 DNA sequence: TGCGCCAGCAGTGAGGTGGGCGATGAGCAGTTCTTC.

In this sample, this clonotype turned up a few times. The CDR3 reads CSVDLPDTTDTQYF. The CDR3 bases are TGCAGCGTTGACCTACCGGACACCACAGATACGCAGTATTTT. The chain couples TRBV29-1 to TRBJ2-3, with D maybe TRBD1 (5 bases). The CDR3 is 14 residues long. V was clipped by 3 bases and J by 2 bases, with 12 bases between them. Germline CDR1 SQVTM, CDR2 ANQGSEA.

This clonotype turned up a few times. The chain couples TRBV28 to TRBJ1-2; D possibly corresponds to TRBD1 (6 bases). V was pared by 7 bases and J by 4 bases, with 19 bases between. Germline V gene sequence: CDR1 MDHEN, CDR2 SYDVKM. The CDR3 consists of 15 residues. The CDR3 is CASIHGGAQSYGYTF. The CDR3 region has the DNA TGTGCCAGCATCCATGGGGGGGCGCAGAGCTATGGCTACACCTTC.

The chain recombines TRBV3-1 with TRBJ1-1; TRBD1 aligns across 8 bases. This CDR3 is 15 amino acids long. CDR1 and CDR2 from the germline V gene are LGHDT and YNNKEL (reference sequence). Trimming took 4 bases from V and 9 from J; bases not matched to a gene: 13. The CDR3 DNA sequence: TGTGCCAGCAGCCCACCCAAGACAGGGGACCGTCAAGCTTTCTTT. Amino acid sequence: CASSPPKTGDRQAFF.

This chain joins TRBV14 and TRBJ2-7, with 10 bases matching TRBD2. The CDR3 length is 14 residues. V lost 4 bases to trimming and J lost 7 bases; unmatched junction nucleotides: 7. CDR1 SGHDN and CDR2 FVKESK come from the germline V gene. CDR3 DNA: TGTGCCAGCAGCCTAGCGGGAGGTTCATGGGAGCAGTACTTC. Its protein is CASSLAGGSWEQYF.

This clonotype showed up many times. The chain links TRBV3-1 to TRBJ2-5, with 10 bases fitting TRBD1. This CDR3 comprises 14 residues. The V segment lost 3 bases and the J segment 4 bases; nucleotides outside the gene matches: 2. Looked up from germline, CDR1 is LGHDT and CDR2 is YNNKEL (reference sequence). The CDR3 loop reads CASSQGQGLETQYF. In nucleotides, the CDR3 is TGTGCCAGCAGCCAGGGACAGGGGTTAGAGACCCAGTACTTC.

Concerning this clonotype: A much larger clone sits a single nucleotide away, making a read error possible. This chain joins TRBV3-1 and TRBJ1-2; D call uncertain. Germline lookup yields CDR1 LGHDT and CDR2 YNNKEL (reference sequence). The CDR3 spans 13 residues. DNA of the CDR3: TGTGCCAGCAGCCAAGAGGCTAACTATGGCTGCACCTTC. Translation gives CASSQEANYGCTF.

This clonotype showed up just a few times. CDR3: CASSASQGQETQYF. DNA of the CDR3: TGTGCCAGCAGCGCCTCGCAGGGCCAAGAGACCCAGTACTTC. The rearrangement links TRBV9 to TRBJ2-5, with a weak D call TRBD1 (5 bases). Germline values: CDR1 SGDLS, CDR2 YYNGEE. This CDR3 spans 14 amino acids. The V end lost 3 bases, the J end lost 1 base, and 10 bases lay between the germline ends. Complete variable domain (other parts from reference TRBV9 and TRBJ2-5): DSGVTQTPKHLITATGQRVTLRCSPRSGDLSVYWYQQSLDQGLQFLIQYYNGEERAKGNILERFSAQQFPDLHSELNLSSLELGDSALYFCASSASQGQETQYFGPGTRLLVL.

The count of this clonotype is one. A much larger clone differs from this one at a single base, so this may be a read error. The rearrangement joins TRBV2 to TRBJ2-1, with TRBD2 matching over 14 bases. The CDR3 has 14 residues. Germline values: CDR1 SNHLY, CDR2 FYNNEI. V was clipped by 5 bases and J by 10 bases; unmatched bases: 4. The CDR3 coding sequence is TGTGCCAGCAGTTTGGGGACTAGCGGGGGAGAGCAGTTCTTC. It yields the protein CASSLGTSGGEQFF.

This clonotype was seen at least ten times. V usage is TRBV5-1 and J usage is TRBJ2-7, with 15 bases matching TRBD2. This CDR3 region has 17 residues. After removal of 7 bases from V and 3 bases from J, the junction contained 11 bases not matched to a gene. From germline, CDR1 is SGHRS and CDR2 YFSETQ. The CDR3 DNA reads TGCGCCAGCGGGCCGGGACTAGCGGGAGGCCCAGACTACGAGCAGTACTTC. It specifies CASGPGLAGGPDYEQYF.

In its sample, this clonotype was seen many times. The V gene is TRBV28, the J gene TRBJ2-5; D is ambiguous. This CDR3 region has 15 residues. Trimming removed 2 bases at V and 1 base at J, with 11 bases between. Germline assignment: CDR1 MDHEN and CDR2 SYDVKM. The CDR3 DNA sequence: TGTGCCAGCAGTTTAGTATCGGGCCTCCAAGAGACCCAGTACTTC. Translation gives CASSLVSGLQETQYF.

This clonotype showed up many times. The chain carries TRBV3-1 and TRBJ2-3; 9 nucleotides align to TRBD1. J lost 4 bases, V lost 2 bases, and 7 bases had no gene match. Germline-derived CDR1 and CDR2 are LGHDT and YNNKEL (reference sequence). There are 16 residues in the CDR3. CDR3 DNA sequence: TGTGCCAGCAGCCAATTCTGGACAGGGGAATCAGATACGCAGTATTTT. Translating it yields CASSQFWTGESDTQYF.

This clonotype was seen ten or more times. The chain couples TRBV28 to TRBJ1-1; no clear D. The ends were cut back, 6 bases at V and 5 bases at J, with 10 bases in the middle. The CDR3 runs to 12 residues. Germline CDR1 reads MDHEN; CDR2 reads SYDVKM. The CDR3 loop reads CASSLIWTEAFF. The CDR3 nucleotides are TGTGCCAGCAGCCTTATTTGGACTGAAGCTTTCTTT.

The V and J genes are TRBV5-1 and TRBJ2-1; TRBD1 might be the D (6 bases). The germline CDR1 and CDR2 sequences are SGHRS and YFSETQ. The CDR3 runs to 13 residues. V was cut by 6 bases and J by 3 bases, with 10 bases left in between. CDR3 sequence: CASMDSFYNEQFF. CDR3 DNA: TGCGCCAGCATGGACAGCTTCTACAATGAGCAGTTCTTC.